The source of this T cell receptor beta chain is a study of regulatory T cells in long-lasting Graves disease. Relying on iRepertoire HTBI primers and Arm-PCR of CDR3 regions, the team built TCR beta libraries. TCRdb re-called the multiplex PCR reads through MiXCR, storing one row per CDR3 protein. The table records under 450,000 distinct CDR3 sequences, 12% of them present only once. V was trimmed by 0 bases and J by 2 bases, leaving 8 bases between them. CDR3 length: 15 amino acids. Germline V lookup: CDR1 MNHEY, CDR2 SVGAGI. This sample's time point: newly diagnosed GD, antithyroid drugs for less than 3 months. Generation of the TCR library employed RNA extracted from PBMCs. This clonotype has only a few counts. The sample was also reused in another study, on T cells in Graves' hyperthyroidism and ophthalmopathy.

This specimen consisted of peripheral blood mononuclear cells (PBMCs), obtained at new diagnosis, from a patient treated with antithyroid drugs. The genes are TRBV6-5 and TRBJ2-1; D gene unclear. The clonotype was recovered from a woman between 18 and 29 years old with Graves disease. CDR3 DNA: TGTGCCAGCAGTTACTCGGGGTACACCTACAATGAGCAGTTCTTC. Its protein product is CASSYSGYTYNEQFF.